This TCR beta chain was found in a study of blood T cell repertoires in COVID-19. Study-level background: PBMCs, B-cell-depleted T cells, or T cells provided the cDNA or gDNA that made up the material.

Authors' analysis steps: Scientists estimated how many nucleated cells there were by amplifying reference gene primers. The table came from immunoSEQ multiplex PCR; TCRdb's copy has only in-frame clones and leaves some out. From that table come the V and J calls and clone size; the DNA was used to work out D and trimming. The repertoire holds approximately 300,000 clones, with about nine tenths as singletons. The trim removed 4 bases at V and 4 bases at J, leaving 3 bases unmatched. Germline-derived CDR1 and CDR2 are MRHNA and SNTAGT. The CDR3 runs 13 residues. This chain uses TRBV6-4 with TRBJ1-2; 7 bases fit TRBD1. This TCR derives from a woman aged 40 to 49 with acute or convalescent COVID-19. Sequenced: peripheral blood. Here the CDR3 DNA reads TGTGCCAGCAGTGCACAGGGGAGCTATGGCTACACCTTC. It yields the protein CASSAQGSYGYTF.